The next 25 T cell receptor beta chains were all read from a single sample in a study of shared clonotypes between healthy human individuals. CD45RO-negative, CCR7-positively selected cells formed the naive CD8 fraction, excluding terminally differentiated effector memory CD45RA+ cells. Data came from immunoSEQ multiplex PCR; TCRdb stores just in-frame clones and leaves some out. The profile shows around 2.1 million clones, 85% to 95% of them singletons. Sequences were obtained from naive CD8+ T cells from PBMCs. These receptors all stem from a man younger than 35 in good health. Some clones in this sample may be carry-over from other donors' samples.

CDR3 loop: CASSQDLGGTPTYEQYF. The CDR3 region has the DNA TGCGCCAGCAGCCAAGATCTTGGCGGGACTCCAACCTACGAGCAGTACTTC. The chain combines TRBV4-3 with TRBJ2-7; tentative D call: TRBD2 (6 bases). In germline, CDR1 is LGHNA, CDR2 YSLEER. The CDR3 runs to 17 residues. V was trimmed by 0 bases and J by 2 bases, leaving 17 bases between them.

The chain carries TRBV11-2 and TRBJ2-3; 10 positions agree with TRBD2. CDR3 size: 19 residues. Germline lookup yields CDR1 SGHAT and CDR2 FQNNGV. J lost 3 bases, V lost 5 bases, and 17 bases had no gene match. The CDR3 is CASSHRGSASGSWTDTQYF. CDR3 bases: TGTGCCAGCAGCCACAGAGGTTCGGCTAGCGGGAGTTGGACAGATACGCAGTATTTT.

The chain recombines TRBV4-1 with TRBJ2-7; D gene ambiguous. The CDR3 is made up of 17 amino acids. CDR1 and CDR2 (germline): MGHRA, YSYEKL. The V end was cut by 5 bases, the J end by 4 bases, with 24 bases between. In DNA, the CDR3 is TGCGCCAGCAGCGAAATCCGCCCTCCCGTGAGCGATTACGAGCAGTACTTC. As protein: CASSEIRPPVSDYEQYF.

Only one count was recorded for this clone. The V call is TRBV27, the J call TRBJ2-2; D remains ambiguous. This CDR3 contains 15 residues. Germline CDR1 is MNHEY and CDR2 is SMNVEV (reference sequence). The V gene lost 0 bases and the J gene lost 4 bases, with 9 bases spanning the gap. CDR3: CASSLSASRTGELFF. The CDR3 DNA is TGTGCCAGCAGTTTATCAGCGTCCCGCACCGGGGAGCTGTTTTTT.

V usage is TRBV7-9 and J usage is TRBJ2-7; D tentatively fits TRBD1 or TRBD2 (5 bases each). V was clipped by 8 bases and J by 7 bases, with 15 bases between them. The CDR3 is 12 amino acids. Germline CDR1 and CDR2: SEHNR and FQNEAQ (reference sequence). CDR3 nucleotides: TGTGCCAGCGGTCCAGGGACCCTGGAGCAGTACTTC. Protein: CASGPGTLEQYF.

Of note for this clone: This same CDR3 is encoded by further DNA sequences in the sample. The V and J genes are TRBV6-6 and TRBJ2-7; D not resolved. CDR1 is MNHNY, CDR2 SVGAGI, per germline (reference sequence). The CDR3 length is 13 residues. V was clipped by 2 bases and J by 0 bases, with 5 bases between them. This CDR3 is CASSYPSSYEQYF. DNA for the CDR3: TGTGCCAGCAGTTACCCTAGCTCCTACGAGCAGTACTTC.

The chain recombines TRBV7-8 with TRBJ2-3; D is possibly TRBD1 or TRBD2 (5 bases each). Germline assignment: CDR1 SGHVS and CDR2 FQNEAQ. Trimming took 3 bases from V and 1 from J, leaving 8 bases between them. CDR3 size: 14 residues. The CDR3 spells CASSFGGGTDTQYF. The CDR3 region has the DNA TGTGCCAGCAGCTTTGGGGGAGGCACAGATACGCAGTATTTT.

The chain uses TRBV9 and TRBJ1-4, with 7 nucleotides matching TRBD1. Germline V gene sequence: CDR1 SGDLS, CDR2 YYNGEE. V was clipped by 0 bases and J by 12 bases; unmatched bases: 5. This CDR3 has 13 amino acids. This CDR3 is CASSVDSGQELFF. In DNA, the CDR3 is TGTGCCAGCAGCGTAGATTCCGGACAGGAACTGTTTTTT.

This chain links TRBV7-3 with TRBJ2-2; 11 bases align to TRBD2. CDR1 SGHTA and CDR2 FQGTGA come from the germline V gene. Unmatched junction bases numbered 9, after V lost 4 bases and J lost 5 bases. The CDR3 sequence is 17 residues long. CDR3 DNA sequence: TGTGCCAGCAGCTCATGGTCTAGCGGGAGGACAACCGGGGAGCTGTTTTTT. It specifies CASSSWSSGRTTGELFF. The full variable domain, completed using reference TRBV7-3 and TRBJ2-2, is GAGVSQTPSNKVTEKGKYVELRCDPISGHTALYWYRQSLGQGPEFLIYFQGTGAADDSGLPNDRFFAVRPEGSVSTLKIQRTERGDSAVYLCASSSWSSGRTTGELFFGEGSRLTVL.

The V and J genes are TRBV9 and TRBJ2-7, with TRBD2 matching 7 bases. Trimming cost V 0 bases and J 0 bases; bases outside gene matches: 9. Germline CDR1 and CDR2: SGDLS and YYNGEE. The CDR3 loop spans 17 amino acids. CDR3: CASSVGASGAPSYEQYF. In nucleotides, the CDR3 is TGTGCCAGCAGCGTAGGGGCCAGCGGGGCCCCCTCCTACGAGCAGTACTTC.

The chain employs TRBV6-6 and TRBJ1-2; tentatively, D is TRBD1 (6 bases). This CDR3 is built from 16 residues. V was pared by 4 bases and J by 8 bases, with 23 bases between. Germline loops: CDR1 MNHNY, CDR2 SVGAGI (reference sequence). DNA of the CDR3: TGTGCCAGCAGTTCCGAGCAAACGGGACAAAGATACGGCTACACCTTC. As protein: CASSSEQTGQRYGYTF.

The V call is TRBV25-1, the J call TRBJ2-1, with D possibly called TRBD1 or TRBD2 (5 bases each). Trimming took off 3 bases at V and 7 bases at J, with 16 bases between the two ends. The CDR3 totals 15 residues. CDR1 and CDR2 from the germline V gene are MGHDK and SYGVNS. The CDR3 here is CASSEGVWESNEQFF. The DNA for the CDR3 is TGTGCCAGCAGTGAGGGGGTTTGGGAGTCGAATGAGCAGTTCTTC.

The chain combines TRBV5-1 with TRBJ2-7, with 9 bases matching TRBD1. Germline CDR1 and CDR2: SGHRS and YFSETQ. CDR3 length: 12 residues. Unmatched junction bases numbered 6, after V lost 7 bases and J lost 7 bases. The CDR3 loop is CASSTGGREQYF. Here the CDR3 DNA reads TGCGCCAGCTCGACAGGGGGGAGAGAGCAGTACTTC.

The rearrangement links TRBV5-1 to TRBJ1-4; D is perhaps TRBD1 (5 bases). This CDR3 comprises 13 residues. Germline V gene data show CDR1 as SGHRS and CDR2 as YFSETQ. V was trimmed by 4 bases and J by 10 bases, leaving 14 bases between them. The CDR3 spells CASSGGEGRKLFF. As DNA, the CDR3 is TGCGCCAGCAGCGGCGGGGAGGGGCGAAAACTGTTTTTT. The full variable domain, with the rest looked up from reference TRBV5-1 and TRBJ1-4, is KAGVTQTPRYLIKTRGQQVTLSCSPISGHRSVSWYQQTPGQGLQFLFEYFSETQRNKGNFPGRFSGRQFSNSRSEMNVSTLELGDSALYLCASSGGEGRKLFFGSGTQLSVL.

V usage is TRBV9 and J usage is TRBJ2-5; D is perhaps TRBD1 or TRBD2 (5 bases each). V lost 0 bases and J 11 bases, leaving 14 bases between the germline ends. Germline loops: CDR1 SGDLS, CDR2 YYNGEE. The CDR3 consists of 13 residues. The CDR3 DNA reads TGTGCCAGCAGCGTAGCTTATAGGGACCCTCAGTACTTC. Translated, it gives CASSVAYRDPQYF.

The chain links TRBV27 to TRBJ2-2; D possibly corresponds to TRBD2 (5 bases). This CDR3 is 14 amino acids long. V lost 1 base and J 6 bases, leaving 9 bases between the germline ends. CDR1 and CDR2 (germline): MNHEY, SMNVEV (reference sequence). The CDR3 coding sequence is TGTGCCAGCAGTTTATTCGGGGTCGCCGGGGAGCTGTTTTTT. Its protein product is CASSLFGVAGELFF.

V usage is TRBV19 and J usage is TRBJ2-7, with 9 bases lining up with TRBD2. Unmatched junction bases numbered 5, after V lost 5 bases and J lost 3 bases. Germline V gene lookup returns CDR1 LNHDA and CDR2 SQIVND (reference sequence). This CDR3 contains 14 residues. CDR3 nucleotides: TGTGCCAGTAGTTTAGCTAGCGGGAACTACGAGCAGTACTTC. Translated, it gives CASSLASGNYEQYF.

CDR3 sequence: CASSWTGDNQPQHF. The CDR3 bases are TGTGCCAGCAGCTGGACAGGGGACAATCAGCCCCAGCATTTT. V is TRBV5-5 and J is TRBJ1-5; 9 bases agree with TRBD1. CDR1 and CDR2 from the germline V gene are SGHKS and YYEKEE (reference sequence). The V and J ends lost 3 bases and 3 bases, in that order; junction bases with no gene match: 1. The CDR3 is 14 amino acids.

The chain joins TRBV4-2 to TRBJ2-1; 7 bases fit TRBD1. Germline values: CDR1 LGHNA, CDR2 YNFKEQ. This CDR3 contains 16 residues. Unmatched junction bases numbered 13, after V lost 7 bases and J lost 4 bases. The CDR3 sequence: CASTTLTGLLYNEQFF. The CDR3 DNA sequence: TGTGCCAGCACCACCTTGACAGGGCTTCTTTACAATGAGCAGTTCTTC.

This clone was counted a single time. The rearrangement uses TRBV6-6 and TRBJ2-2; 8 bases match TRBD1. Germline CDR1 MNHNY, CDR2 SVGAGI (reference sequence). Trimming took 5 bases from V and 5 from J; bases not matched to a gene: 7. The CDR3 has 15 amino acids. CDR3 region: CASSNPGQATGELFF. CDR3 sequence (DNA): TGTGCCAGCAGTAATCCGGGACAGGCTACCGGGGAGCTGTTTTTT.

This clone appeared once. The chain carries TRBV7-9 and TRBJ2-1; TRBD2 matches 11 bases. Germline CDR1 and CDR2: SEHNR and FQNEAQ (reference sequence). V lost 5 bases and J lost 2; bases outside the gene matches: 14. The CDR3 contains 19 residues. CDR3 DNA: TGTGCCAGCAGCCCACACCCCTCACTAGCGGGAGTCCCCTACAATGAGCAGTTCTTC. It translates to CASSPHPSLAGVPYNEQFF.

The V call is TRBV9, the J call TRBJ2-1, with D perhaps matching TRBD2 (5 bases). V lost 3 bases, J lost 8 bases, and 6 bases lay in between. Germline CDR1 is SGDLS and CDR2 is YYNGEE. The CDR3 sequence is 11 residues long. The CDR3 protein is CASSADYEQFF. CDR3 in DNA: TGTGCCAGCAGCGCGGACTATGAGCAGTTCTTC.

This chain uses TRBV7-6 with TRBJ2-5; 11 bases map to TRBD2. The junction had 7 bases not matched to a gene; V was cut back by 3 bases and J by 1 base. The CDR3 has 17 amino acids. CDR1 SGHVS and CDR2 FNYEAQ come from the germline V gene. The DNA of the CDR3 is TGTGCCAGCAGCTTGGACGTAGCGGGGGGGCCCCAAGAGACCCAGTACTTC. Translating gives CASSLDVAGGPQETQYF.

The CDR3 loop is CASSLYRGLSYNEQFF. CDR3 sequence (DNA): TGTGCCAGCAGTTTATACCGGGGACTCTCCTACAATGAGCAGTTCTTC. V usage is TRBV28 and J usage is TRBJ2-1; weak D call: TRBD2 (6 bases). CDR1 is MDHEN and CDR2 is SYDVKM in the germline V gene. This CDR3 comprises 16 residues. The V end lost 1 base, the J end lost 0 bases, and 10 bases lay between the germline ends.

V usage is TRBV13 and J usage is TRBJ2-6; no firm D call. Trimming took 8 bases from V and 4 from J, leaving 18 bases between them. CDR1 and CDR2 (germline): PRHDT, FYEKMQ (reference sequence). This CDR3 spans 16 amino acids. CDR3 in amino acids: CASGRVPDSGANVLTF. CDR3 nucleotide sequence: TGTGCCAGCGGCCGGGTGCCCGATTCGGGGGCCAACGTCCTGACTTTC.